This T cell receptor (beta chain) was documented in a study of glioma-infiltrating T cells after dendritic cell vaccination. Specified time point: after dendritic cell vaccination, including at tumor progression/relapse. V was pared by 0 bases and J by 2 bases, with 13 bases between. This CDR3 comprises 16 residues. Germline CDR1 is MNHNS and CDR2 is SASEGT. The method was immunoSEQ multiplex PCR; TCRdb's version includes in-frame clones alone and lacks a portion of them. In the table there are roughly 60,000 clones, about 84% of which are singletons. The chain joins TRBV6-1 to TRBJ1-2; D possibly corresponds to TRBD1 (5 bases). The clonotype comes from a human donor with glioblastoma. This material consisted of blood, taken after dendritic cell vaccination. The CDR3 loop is CASSEALRGRNYGYTF. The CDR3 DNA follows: TGTGCCAGCAGTGAAGCGCTTCGGGGGAGGAACTATGGCTACACCTTC.